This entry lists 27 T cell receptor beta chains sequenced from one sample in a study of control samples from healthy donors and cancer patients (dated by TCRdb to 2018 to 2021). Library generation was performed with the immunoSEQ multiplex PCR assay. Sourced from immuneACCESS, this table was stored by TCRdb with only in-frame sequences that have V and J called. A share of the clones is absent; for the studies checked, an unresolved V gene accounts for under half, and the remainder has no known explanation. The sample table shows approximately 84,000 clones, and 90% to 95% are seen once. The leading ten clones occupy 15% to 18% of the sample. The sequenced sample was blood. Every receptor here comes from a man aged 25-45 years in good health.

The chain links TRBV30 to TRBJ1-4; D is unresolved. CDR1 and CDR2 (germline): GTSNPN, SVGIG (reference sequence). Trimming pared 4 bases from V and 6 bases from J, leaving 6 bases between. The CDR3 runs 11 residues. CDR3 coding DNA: TGTGCCTGGAATGAAGATGAAAAACTGTTTTTT. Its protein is CAWNEDEKLFF.

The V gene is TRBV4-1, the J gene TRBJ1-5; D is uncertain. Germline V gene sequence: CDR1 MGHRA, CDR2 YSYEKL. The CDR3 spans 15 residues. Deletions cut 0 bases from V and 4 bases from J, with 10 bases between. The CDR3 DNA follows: TGCGCCAGCAGCCAAGAGGGAGGTACGAATCAGCCCCAGCATTTT. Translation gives CASSQEGGTNQPQHF.

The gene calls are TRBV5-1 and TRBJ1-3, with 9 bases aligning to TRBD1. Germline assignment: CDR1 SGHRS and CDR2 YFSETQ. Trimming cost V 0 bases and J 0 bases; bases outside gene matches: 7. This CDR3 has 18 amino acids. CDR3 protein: CASSLELQGASSGNTIYF. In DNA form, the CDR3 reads TGCGCCAGCAGCTTGGAACTACAGGGGGCCTCCTCTGGAAACACCATATATTTT.

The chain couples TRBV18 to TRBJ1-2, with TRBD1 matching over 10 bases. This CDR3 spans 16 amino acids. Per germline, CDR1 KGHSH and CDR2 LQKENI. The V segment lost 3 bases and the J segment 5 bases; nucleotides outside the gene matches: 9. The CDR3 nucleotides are TGTGCCAGCTCACCGGGACAGGGGTTAGCCTCTTATGGCTACACCTTC. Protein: CASSPGQGLASYGYTF.

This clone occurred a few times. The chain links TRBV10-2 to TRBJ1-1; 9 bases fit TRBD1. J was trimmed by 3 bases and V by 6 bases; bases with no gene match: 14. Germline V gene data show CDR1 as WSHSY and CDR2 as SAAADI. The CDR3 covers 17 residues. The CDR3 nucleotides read TGCGCCAGCAGCCGTTTTCTACAGGGGGCGACGGACACTGAAGCTTTCTTT. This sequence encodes CASSRFLQGATDTEAFF.

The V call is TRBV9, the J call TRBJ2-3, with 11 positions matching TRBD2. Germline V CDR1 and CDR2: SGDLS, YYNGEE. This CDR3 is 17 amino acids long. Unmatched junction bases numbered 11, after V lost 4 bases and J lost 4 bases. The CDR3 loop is CASSLSGGASRADTQYF. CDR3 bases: TGTGCCAGCAGCCTTAGCGGGGGGGCGTCTAGGGCAGATACGCAGTATTTT. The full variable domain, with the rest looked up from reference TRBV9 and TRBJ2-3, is DSGVTQTPKHLITATGQRVTLRCSPRSGDLSVYWYQQSLDQGLQFLIQYYNGEERAKGNILERFSAQQFPDLHSELNLSSLELGDSALYFCASSLSGGASRADTQYFGPGTRLTVL.

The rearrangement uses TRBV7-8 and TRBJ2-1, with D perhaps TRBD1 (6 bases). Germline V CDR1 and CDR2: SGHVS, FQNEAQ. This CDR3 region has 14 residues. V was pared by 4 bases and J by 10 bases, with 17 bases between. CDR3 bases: TGTGCCAGCAGCTCTACCGGACAGCAAGGGGAGCAGTTCTTC. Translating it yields CASSSTGQQGEQFF.

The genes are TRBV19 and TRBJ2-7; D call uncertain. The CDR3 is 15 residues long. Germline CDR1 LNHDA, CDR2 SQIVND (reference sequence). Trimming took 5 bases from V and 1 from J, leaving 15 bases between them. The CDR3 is CASSSEGRKSYEQYF. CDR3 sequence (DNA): TGTGCCAGTAGTTCCGAAGGACGTAAATCCTACGAGCAGTACTTC.

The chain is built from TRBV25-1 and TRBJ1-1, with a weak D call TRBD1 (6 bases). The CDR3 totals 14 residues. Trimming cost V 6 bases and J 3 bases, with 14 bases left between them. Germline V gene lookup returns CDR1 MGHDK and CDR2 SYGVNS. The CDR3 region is CASSQTGWHTEAFF. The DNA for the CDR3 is TGTGCCAGCAGCCAAACAGGGTGGCACACTGAAGCTTTCTTT. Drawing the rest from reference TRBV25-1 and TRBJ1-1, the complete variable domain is EADIYQTPRYLVIGTGKKITLECSQTMGHDKMYWYQQDPGMELHLIHYSYGVNSTEKGDLSSESTVSRIRTEHFPLTLESARPSHTSQYLCASSQTGWHTEAFFGQGTRLTVV.

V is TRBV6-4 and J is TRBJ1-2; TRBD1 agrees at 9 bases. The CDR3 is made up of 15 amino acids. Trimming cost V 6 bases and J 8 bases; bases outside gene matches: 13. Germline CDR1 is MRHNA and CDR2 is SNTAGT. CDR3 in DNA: TGTGCCAGCAGGCCCACCAGACAGGGGGTGGGAGGCTACACCTTC. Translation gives CASRPTRQGVGGYTF.

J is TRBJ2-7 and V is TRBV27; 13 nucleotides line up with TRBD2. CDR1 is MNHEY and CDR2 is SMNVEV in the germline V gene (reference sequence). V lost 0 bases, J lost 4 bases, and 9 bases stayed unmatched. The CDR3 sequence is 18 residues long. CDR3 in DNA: TGTGCCAGCAGTTTATCGGGACTAGCGGGGTGGCTTGTGTACGAGCAGTACTTC. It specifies CASSLSGLAGWLVYEQYF.

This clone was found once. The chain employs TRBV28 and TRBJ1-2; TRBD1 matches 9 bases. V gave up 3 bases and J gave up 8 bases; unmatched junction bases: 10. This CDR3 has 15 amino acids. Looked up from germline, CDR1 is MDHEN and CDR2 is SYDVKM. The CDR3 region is CASSLGRTGVDGYTF. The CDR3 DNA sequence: TGTGCCAGCAGTTTGGGGAGGACAGGGGTCGACGGCTACACCTTC.

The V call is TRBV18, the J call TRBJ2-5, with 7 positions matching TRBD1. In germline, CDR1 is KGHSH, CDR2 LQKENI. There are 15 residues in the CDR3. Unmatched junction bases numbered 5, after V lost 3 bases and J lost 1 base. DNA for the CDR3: TGTGCCAGCTCACCTCCGGGACAGCCCCAAGAGACCCAGTACTTC. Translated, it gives CASSPPGQPQETQYF.

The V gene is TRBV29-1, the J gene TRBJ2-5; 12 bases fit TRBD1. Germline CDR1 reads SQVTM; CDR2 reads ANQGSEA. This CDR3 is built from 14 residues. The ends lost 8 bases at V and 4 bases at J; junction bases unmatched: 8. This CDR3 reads CSLGGQGARETQYF. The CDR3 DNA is TGCAGCCTAGGGGGACAGGGGGCGCGAGAGACCCAGTACTTC.

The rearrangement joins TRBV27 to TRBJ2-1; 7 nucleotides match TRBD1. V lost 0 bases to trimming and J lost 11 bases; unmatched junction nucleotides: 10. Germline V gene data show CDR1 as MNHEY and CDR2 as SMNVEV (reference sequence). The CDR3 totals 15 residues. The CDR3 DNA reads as TGTGCCAGCAGTTTATCGGGGACAGTTTTAATGCAGCAGTTCTTC. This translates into CASSLSGTVLMQQFF.

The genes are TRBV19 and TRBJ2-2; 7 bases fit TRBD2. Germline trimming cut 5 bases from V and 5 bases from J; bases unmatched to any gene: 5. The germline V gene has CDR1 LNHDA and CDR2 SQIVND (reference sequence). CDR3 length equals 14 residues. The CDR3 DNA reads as TGTGCCAGTAGTGGACAAGCGGGGACCGGGGAGCTGTTTTTT. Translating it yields CASSGQAGTGELFF.

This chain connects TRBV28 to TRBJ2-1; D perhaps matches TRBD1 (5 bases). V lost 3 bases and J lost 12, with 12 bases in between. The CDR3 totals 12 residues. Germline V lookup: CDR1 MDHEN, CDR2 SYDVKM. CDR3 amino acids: CASSFQGWVQFF. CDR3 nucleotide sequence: TGTGCCAGCAGTTTTCAGGGTTGGGTGCAGTTCTTC.

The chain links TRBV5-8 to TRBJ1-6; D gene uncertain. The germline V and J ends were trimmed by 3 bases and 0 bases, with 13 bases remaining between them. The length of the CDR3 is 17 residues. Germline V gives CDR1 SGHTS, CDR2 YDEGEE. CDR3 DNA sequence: TGTGCCAGCAGCTATTGGGGAGGAGACTCCTATAATTCACCCCTCCACTTT. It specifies CASSYWGGDSYNSPLHF.

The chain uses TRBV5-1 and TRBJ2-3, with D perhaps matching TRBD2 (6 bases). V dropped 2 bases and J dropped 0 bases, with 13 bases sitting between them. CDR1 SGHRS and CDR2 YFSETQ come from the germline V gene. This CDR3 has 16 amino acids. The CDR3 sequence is CASSFYAGLSTDTQYF. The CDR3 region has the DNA TGCGCCAGCAGCTTTTATGCGGGGCTTAGCACAGATACGCAGTATTTT.

The CDR3 nucleotides read TGTGCCAGCAGCCCCGAGGTGAAAGGAGAGCTGTTTTTT. This sequence encodes CASSPEVKGELFF. The chain is built from TRBV2 and TRBJ2-2, with D hard to call. The germline V gene encodes CDR1 SNHLY and CDR2 FYNNEI. The V gene lost 6 bases and the J gene lost 11 bases, with 16 bases spanning the gap. The CDR3 is made up of 13 amino acids.

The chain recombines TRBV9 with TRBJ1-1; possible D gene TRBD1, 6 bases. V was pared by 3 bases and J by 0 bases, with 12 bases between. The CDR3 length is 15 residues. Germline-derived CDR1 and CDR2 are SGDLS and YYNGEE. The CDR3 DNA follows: TGTGCCAGCAGCGCCGGGGGACACTTGAACACTGAAGCTTTCTTT. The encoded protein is CASSAGGHLNTEAFF.

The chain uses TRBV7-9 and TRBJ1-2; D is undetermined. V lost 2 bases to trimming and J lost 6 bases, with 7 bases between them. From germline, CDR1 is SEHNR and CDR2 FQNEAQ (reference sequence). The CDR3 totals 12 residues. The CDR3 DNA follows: TGTGCCAGCAGCTTATCCTCGGATGGCTACACCTTC. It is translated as CASSLSSDGYTF.

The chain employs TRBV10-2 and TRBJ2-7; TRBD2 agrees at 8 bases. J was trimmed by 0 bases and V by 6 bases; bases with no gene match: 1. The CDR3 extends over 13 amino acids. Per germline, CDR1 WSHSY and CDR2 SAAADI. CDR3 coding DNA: TGCGCCAGCAGACTAGCGGTCTCCTACGAGCAGTACTTC. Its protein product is CASRLAVSYEQYF.

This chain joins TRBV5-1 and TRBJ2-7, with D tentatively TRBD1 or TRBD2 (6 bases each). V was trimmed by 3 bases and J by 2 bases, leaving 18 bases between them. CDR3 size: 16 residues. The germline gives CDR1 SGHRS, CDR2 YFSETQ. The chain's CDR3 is CASSSSGGGQTYEQYF. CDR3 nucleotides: TGCGCCAGCAGCTCCTCCGGGGGCGGGCAAACCTACGAGCAGTACTTC.

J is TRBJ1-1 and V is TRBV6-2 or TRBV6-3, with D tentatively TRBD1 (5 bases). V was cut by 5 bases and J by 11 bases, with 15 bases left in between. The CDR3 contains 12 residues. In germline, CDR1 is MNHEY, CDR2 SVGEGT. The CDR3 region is CASSQRGRRAFF. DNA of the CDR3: TGTGCCAGCAGTCAGCGGGGACGACGGGCTTTCTTT.

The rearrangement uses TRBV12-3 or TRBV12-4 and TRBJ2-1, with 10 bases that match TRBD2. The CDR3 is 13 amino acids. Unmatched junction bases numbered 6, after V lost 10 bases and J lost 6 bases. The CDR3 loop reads CATEREGLNEQFF. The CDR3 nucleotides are TGTGCCACGGAGCGGGAGGGCCTCAATGAGCAGTTCTTC.

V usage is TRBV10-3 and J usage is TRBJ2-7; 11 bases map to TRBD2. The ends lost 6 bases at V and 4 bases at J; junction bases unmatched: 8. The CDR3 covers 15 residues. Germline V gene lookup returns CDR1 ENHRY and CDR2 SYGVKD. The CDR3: CAIRLPGLAEYEQYF. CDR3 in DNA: TGTGCCATCAGGTTACCGGGACTAGCGGAATACGAGCAGTACTTC.